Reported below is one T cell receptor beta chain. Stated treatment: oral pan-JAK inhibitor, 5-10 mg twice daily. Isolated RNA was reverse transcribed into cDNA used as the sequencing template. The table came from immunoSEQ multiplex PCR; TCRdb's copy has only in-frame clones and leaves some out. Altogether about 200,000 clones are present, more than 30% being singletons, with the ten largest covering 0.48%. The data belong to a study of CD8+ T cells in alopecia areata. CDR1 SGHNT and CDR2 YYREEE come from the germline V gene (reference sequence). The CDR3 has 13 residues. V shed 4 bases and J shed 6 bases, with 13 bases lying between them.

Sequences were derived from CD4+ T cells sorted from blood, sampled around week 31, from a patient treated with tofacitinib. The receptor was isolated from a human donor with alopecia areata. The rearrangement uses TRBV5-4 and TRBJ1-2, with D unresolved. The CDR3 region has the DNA TGTGCCAGCAGCGAACCGAGGGCCGATGGCTACACCTTC. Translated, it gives CASSEPRADGYTF.